The source of this T cell receptor beta chain is a study of blood T cell repertoires in COVID-19. Study overall: PBMCs, B-cell-depleted T cells, or T cells provided the cDNA or gDNA that made up the material.

The CDR3 length is 15 residues. Germline lookup yields CDR1 SGHDT and CDR2 YYEEEE. V shed 1 base and J shed 0 bases, with 8 bases lying between them. The data were produced by immunoSEQ multiplex PCR, yet TCRdb's version contains in-frame clones alone and is incomplete. Among hundreds of thousands of clones, approximately 90% were seen once, and the ten largest hold about 9.5%. V gene TRBV5-6 combines with J gene TRBJ1-5; D is ambiguous. This sequence originates from a woman aged 40 to 50 who had recovered from COVID-19. The sequenced sample was PBMCs or T cells enriched from blood (not recorded which). CDR3 amino acids: CASSLSGYSNQPQHF. The CDR3 DNA reads TGTGCCAGCAGCTTGTCCGGTTATAGCAATCAGCCCCAGCATTTT.